The clone carrying this T cell receptor beta chain was observed a single time. The repertoire was sequenced with immunoSEQ multiplex PCR; TCRdb's copy has only in-frame clones and lacks some. The table lists tens of thousands of clones, around 97% of them singletons. V lost 7 bases to trimming and J lost 6 bases, with 33 bases between them. This CDR3 spans 19 amino acids. CDR1 is PRHDT, CDR2 FYEKMQ, per germline (reference sequence). This sample is drawn from a study of control samples from healthy donors and cancer patients. The V call is TRBV13, the J call TRBJ1-1, with D possibly being TRBD1 (6 bases). The sample consisted of blood. The TCR comes from a woman aged 25 to 39 in good health. The DNA of the CDR3 is TGTGCCAGCACCGTCGGTTTCGCCGGGACAAACCTCGCGATCTCTGAAGCTTTCTTT. This encodes CASTVGFAGTNLAISEAFF. The full variable domain, completed using reference TRBV13 and TRBJ1-1, is AAGVIQSPRHLIKEKRETATLKCYPIPRHDTVYWYQQGPGQDPQFLISFYEKMQSDKGSIPDRFSAQQFSDYHSELNMSSLELGDSALYFCASTVGFAGTNLAISEAFFGQGTRLTVV.